This T cell receptor (beta chain) appears in the sequencing data of a study of shared clonotypes between healthy human individuals. Study-wide findings and caveats: It was observed that roughly 4.8% of naive CD4 clonotypes were shared across several donors.

TCRdb keeps only in-frame clones here, not all; method: immunoSEQ multiplex PCR. The sample gives about 2 million clones, roughly 94% of which show up once; 0.13% is in the top ten. The J segment lost 2 bases and the V segment lost 3 bases, leaving 9 bases of the junction unmatched. The CDR3 length is 16 residues. Per germline, CDR1 SEHNR and CDR2 FQNEAQ (reference sequence). On this clone itself: The antigen remains unidentified.

The V gene is TRBV7-9, the J gene TRBJ1-1; 7 positions agree with TRBD1. This sequence was found in a man aged 18 to 30 in good health. Sequencing was performed on naive CD4+ T cells sorted from blood. Subset indicated: CD45RA+ positively selected. The CDR3 coding sequence is TGTGCCAGCAGCTTGGGTACAGGGGTAAGAAACACTGAAGCTTTCTTT. Protein product: CASSLGTGVRNTEAFF. The full variable domain, completed using reference TRBV7-9 and TRBJ1-1, is DTGVSQNPRHKITKRGQNVTFRCDPISEHNRLYWYRQTLGQGPEFLTYFQNEAQLEKSRLLSDRFSAERPKGSFSTLEIQRTEQGDSAMYLCASSLGTGVRNTEAFFGQGTRLTVV.